These 7 T cell receptor beta chains came from one sample sequenced in a study of T-cell reconstitution after alpha-beta-depleted transplantation in children. This sample's TCRbeta library carried unique molecular identifier barcodes. TCRdb reanalysed the PCR reads using MiXCR and keeps one entry per CDR3 protein. Among 85,000 to 120,000 distinct CDR3 sequences, approximately 6% were seen once, and the ten largest hold more than 5.5%. The sample consisted of PBMCs, mostly from graft donor cells, taken 60 days after TCRalphabeta/CD19-depleted stem cell transplant. These TCRs come from a female patient aged 2-9 years who had a stem cell transplant for Fanconi anemia, so the T cells may come from the graft donor.

This clonotype came up many times. The rearrangement uses TRBV28 and TRBJ2-4, with D uncertain. V shed 2 bases and J shed 8 bases, with 19 bases lying between them. This CDR3 is 16 amino acids long. Germline V gives CDR1 MDHEN, CDR2 SYDVKM. The CDR3 loop reads CASSLAGVGLRDIQYF. CDR3 nucleotides: TGTGCCAGCAGTTTAGCTGGGGTCGGGTTAAGAGACATTCAGTACTTC.

This clonotype appeared many times. This chain uses TRBV18 with TRBJ2-2; D is unclear. The CDR3 sequence is 11 residues long. V dropped 2 bases and J dropped 9 bases, with 4 bases sitting between them. CDR1 is KGHSH and CDR2 is LQKENI in the germline V gene. CDR3 residues: CASSPKRELFF. DNA of the CDR3: TGTGCCAGCTCACCAAAGCGGGAGCTGTTTTTT.

As to this clonotype: With a much larger clone just one base away, this may be a read error. This chain uses TRBV7-2 with TRBJ2-5; TRBD2 is a possible D gene (5 bases). Germline assignment: CDR1 SGHTA and CDR2 FQGNSA. Between the trimmed V and J ends, which lost 5 bases and 5 bases, there was a span of 12 bases. The CDR3 covers 13 residues. CDR3: CASSPGLHETQYF. The CDR3 DNA reads TGTGCCAGCAGCCCCGGACTGCATGAGACCCAGTACTTC.

The chain combines TRBV7-6 with TRBJ2-5; D assignment may be TRBD1 or TRBD2 (5 bases each). Germline V gene data show CDR1 as SGHVS and CDR2 as FNYEAQ. The CDR3 is 14 residues long. The germline V and J ends were trimmed by 5 bases and 5 bases, with 15 bases remaining between them. CDR3 in amino acids: CASSRGTPRETQYF. The DNA for the CDR3 is TGTGCCAGCAGCCGAGGGACCCCCCGGGAGACCCAGTACTTC.

This clonotype was seen ten or more times. The chain recombines TRBV5-1 with TRBJ2-1; 7 nucleotides align to TRBD1. CDR1 and CDR2 (germline): SGHRS, YFSETQ. V dropped 4 bases and J dropped 6; count of bases not matched to a gene: 10. The CDR3 has 15 residues. In DNA, the CDR3 is TGCGCCAGCAGCACCCGACAGGGTTCAGGCAATGAGCAGTTCTTC. Protein sequence: CASSTRQGSGNEQFF.

This clonotype was detected many times. The CDR3 loop is CASSLLAVSYNEQFF. Written as DNA, the CDR3 is TGTGCCAGCAGCCTCCTAGCGGTCTCCTACAATGAGCAGTTCTTC. The chain uses TRBV7-2 and TRBJ2-1; 7 bases match TRBD2. CDR1 and CDR2 (germline): SGHTA, FQGNSA. The CDR3 contains 15 residues. V dropped 5 bases and J dropped 0; count of bases not matched to a gene: 4.

The chain carries TRBV28 and TRBJ2-7, with D perhaps matching TRBD1 (5 bases). Per germline, CDR1 MDHEN and CDR2 SYDVKM. Trimming stripped 2 bases from V and 2 bases from J, with 10 bases between. The CDR3 sequence is 14 residues long. CDR3 sequence reads: CASSLPDITYEQYF. The DNA for the CDR3 is TGTGCCAGCAGTTTACCGGACATTACCTACGAGCAGTACTTC.